The sequence of this TCR beta chain was determined in a study of T cells after yellow fever vaccination. Study results and caveats: A weaker secondary response peaked on day 5, the primary on day 15. There was a possibility that FACS-sorted repertoires contained abundant clonotypes contaminating from the bulk population. Only a minor proportion of clonotypes was detected across both CD4 and CD8 compartments.

TCRdb called the 5' RACE reads again in MiXCR, with one record for every CDR3 protein. This sample yields 300,000 or so distinct CDR3 sequences, of which 8.7% are seen a single time; around 3.3% belongs to the top ten. This clonotype was recorded at least ten times. The antigen remains undetermined. Looked up from germline, CDR1 is SQVTM and CDR2 is ANQGSEA. The V gene lost 4 bases and the J gene lost 4 bases, with 8 bases spanning the gap. The CDR3 is made up of 12 amino acids. The chain carries TRBV29-1 and TRBJ2-1; D gene uncertain. The sequencing here drew on CD4+ T cells sorted from PBMCs, taken 5 days after the yellow fever booster vaccination. The clonotype originates from a man between 18 and 29 years old who received the YFV17D yellow fever vaccine. The chain's CDR3 is CSVGRRYNEQFF. As DNA, the CDR3 is TGCAGCGTTGGCAGGCGGTACAATGAGCAGTTCTTC.